This T cell receptor beta chain emerged from a study of blood T cell repertoires in COVID-19. Study at large: There were acute and convalescent COVID-19 samples, and they came from the United States, Italy and Spain. T cells, B-cell-depleted T cells, or PBMCs supplied cDNA or gDNA.

The V and J ends lost 5 bases and 0 bases respectively, with 11 bases between them. This CDR3 has 15 amino acids. Germline V gives CDR1 LGHDT, CDR2 YNNKEL (reference sequence). Per the authors' pipeline: Estimated nucleated cell counts came from reference gene primer amplification. This table comes from immunoSEQ multiplex PCR, and its TCRdb copy is limited to in-frame clones, with some not included. V, J and clone size are those of that table, while D and trimming were read from the DNA. Of over 50,000 clones listed, approximately 73% are singletons. Input material: peripheral blood. The clonotype was recovered from a woman between 45 and 60 years old with active or convalescent COVID-19. The chain is built from TRBV3-1 (or the pseudogene TRBV3-2) and TRBJ1-3; D is unclear. For the CDR3, the DNA is TGTGCCAGCAGCTTGTCCCATAGCTCTGGAAACACCATATATTTT. This gives the protein CASSLSHSSGNTIYF.